This TCR beta chain appears in the sequencing data of a study of radiotherapy plus CTLA-4 blockade in lung cancer. The study, taken as a whole, reports: Early blood T cell clone changes and increased post-radiation serum interferon-beta were reportedly the strongest response predictors.

The protocol was immunoSEQ multiplex PCR, while the TCRdb copy is restricted to in-frame clones and leaves out a portion. The table records over 80,000 clones, around 82% of them present only once. As regards this clone: Its cognate antigen is unknown.

Patients with chemo-refractory metastatic non-small-cell lung cancer received focal radiation plus CTLA-4 blockade with ipilimumab. The sample was peripheral blood, taken from a patient treated with radiotherapy plus ipilimumab. The sequence derives from a human donor with non-small cell lung cancer who had stable disease on radiotherapy plus ipilimumab.

CDR3 loop: CASSEVSGAGSPLHF. CDR3 DNA: TGCGCCAGCAGTGAGGTGTCAGGGGCAGGGTCACCCCTCCACTTT. The chain carries TRBV10-1 and TRBJ1-6, with TRBD1 as a possible D gene (6 bases). Trimming stripped 2 bases from V and 10 bases from J, with 15 bases between. The CDR3 consists of 15 residues. Germline V gene lookup returns CDR1 WNHNN and CDR2 SYGVQD (reference sequence).